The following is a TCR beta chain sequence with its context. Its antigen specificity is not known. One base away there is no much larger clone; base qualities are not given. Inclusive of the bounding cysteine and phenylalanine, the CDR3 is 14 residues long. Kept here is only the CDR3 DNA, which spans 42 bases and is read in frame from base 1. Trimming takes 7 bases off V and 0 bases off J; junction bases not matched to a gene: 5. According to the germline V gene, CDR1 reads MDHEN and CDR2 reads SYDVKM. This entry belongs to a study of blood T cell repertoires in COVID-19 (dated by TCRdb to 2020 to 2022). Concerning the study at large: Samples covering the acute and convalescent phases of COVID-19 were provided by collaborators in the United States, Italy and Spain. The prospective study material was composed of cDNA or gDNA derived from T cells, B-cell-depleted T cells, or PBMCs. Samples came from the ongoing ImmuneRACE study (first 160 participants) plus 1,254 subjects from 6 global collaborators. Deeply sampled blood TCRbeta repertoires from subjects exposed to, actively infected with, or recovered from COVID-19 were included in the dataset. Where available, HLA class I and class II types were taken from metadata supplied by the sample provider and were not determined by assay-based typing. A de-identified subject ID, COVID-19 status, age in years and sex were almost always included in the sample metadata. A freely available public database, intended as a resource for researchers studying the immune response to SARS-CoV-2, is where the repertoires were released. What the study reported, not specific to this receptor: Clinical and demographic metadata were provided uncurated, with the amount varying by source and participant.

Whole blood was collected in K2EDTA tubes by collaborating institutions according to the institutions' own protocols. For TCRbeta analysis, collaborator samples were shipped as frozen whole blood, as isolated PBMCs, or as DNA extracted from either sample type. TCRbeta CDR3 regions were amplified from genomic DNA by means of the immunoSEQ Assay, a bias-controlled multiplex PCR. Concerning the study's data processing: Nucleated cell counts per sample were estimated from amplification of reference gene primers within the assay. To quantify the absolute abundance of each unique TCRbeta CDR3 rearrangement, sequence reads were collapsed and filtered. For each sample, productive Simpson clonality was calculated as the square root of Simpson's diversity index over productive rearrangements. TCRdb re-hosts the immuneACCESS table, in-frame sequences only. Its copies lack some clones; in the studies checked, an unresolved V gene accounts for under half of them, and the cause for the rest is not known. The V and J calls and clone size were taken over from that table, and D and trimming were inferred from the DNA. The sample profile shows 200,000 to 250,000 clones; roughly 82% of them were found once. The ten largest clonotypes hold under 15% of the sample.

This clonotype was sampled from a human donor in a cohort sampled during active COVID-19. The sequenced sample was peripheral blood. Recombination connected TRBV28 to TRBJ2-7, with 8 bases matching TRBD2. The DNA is TGTGCCAGCAAAGTAGCGGGAAGCTCCTACGAGCAGTACTTC. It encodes CASKVAGSSYEQYF.